These T cell receptor beta chains were read from a single sample in a study of regulatory T cells in long-lasting Graves disease. One entry per CDR3 protein results from TCRdb running MiXCR on the multiplex PCR reads. Here the sample spans almost 450,000 distinct CDR3 sequences, 16% being singletons. Another study also made use of these data, one on T cells in Graves' hyperthyroidism and ophthalmopathy.

Sequences were derived from peripheral blood mononuclear cells (PBMCs), sampled at new diagnosis, from a patient treated with antithyroid drugs. These receptors were collected from a woman aged 25-40 years with Graves disease. The CDR3 runs from the conserved cysteine through the conserved F or W. Each record gives: CDR3 protein, clone size, V gene, J gene. Clone size is not always given. Where it is, it says once, few, many or a class for expanded clones.

CDR3aa: CASSYMDSGADEQFF; abundance: many; v_gene: TRBV6-5; j_gene: TRBJ2-1
CDR3aa: CASSFSRDPTDTQYF; abundance: many; v_gene: TRBV19; j_gene: TRBJ2-3
CDR3aa: CAITSAKTPSGELFF; abundance: few; v_gene: TRBV10-3; j_gene: TRBJ2-2
CDR3aa: CASTWDREGQYGYTF; abundance: many; v_gene: TRBV6-1; j_gene: TRBJ1-2
CDR3aa: CASSLPGLAGRSYEQYF; abundance: NA; v_gene: TRBV5-1; j_gene: TRBJ2-7
CDR3aa: CASRGSGNSYNEQFF; abundance: few; v_gene: TRBV25-1; j_gene: TRBJ2-1
CDR3aa: CASVGGGAKNIQYF; abundance: many; v_gene: TRBV6-2/TRBV6-3; j_gene: TRBJ2-4
CDR3aa: CASSYSLDPTNEKLFF; abundance: few; v_gene: TRBV6-5; j_gene: TRBJ1-4
CDR3aa: CSALKGSYGYTF; abundance: many; v_gene: TRBV20-1; j_gene: TRBJ1-2
CDR3aa: CASSQGRTEYRYGYTF; abundance: NA; v_gene: TRBV4-3; j_gene: TRBJ1-2
CDR3aa: CASSPLAGGYNEQFF; abundance: many; v_gene: TRBV28; j_gene: TRBJ2-1
CDR3aa: CASSFSERAQYF; abundance: many; v_gene: TRBV28; j_gene: TRBJ2-3
CDR3aa: CSAWTSGSSYEQYF; abundance: few; v_gene: TRBV20-1; j_gene: TRBJ2-7
CDR3aa: CSAKAGDRYNSPLHF; abundance: many; v_gene: TRBV20-1; j_gene: TRBJ1-6
CDR3aa: CASRPAGLTDTQYF; abundance: many; v_gene: TRBV7-8; j_gene: TRBJ2-3
CDR3aa: CAISEGGGETQYF; abundance: NA; v_gene: TRBV10-3; j_gene: TRBJ2-5
CDR3aa: CASAGTALKEQYF; abundance: NA; v_gene: TRBV14; j_gene: TRBJ2-7
CDR3aa: CSVGQGSDYTF; abundance: few; v_gene: TRBV29-1; j_gene: TRBJ1-2
CDR3aa: CASSSSLDYNEQFF; abundance: many; v_gene: TRBV5-5; j_gene: TRBJ2-1
CDR3aa: CASTGTWGEPQHF; abundance: NA; v_gene: TRBV27; j_gene: TRBJ1-5
CDR3aa: CSARWDSVSSYNSPLHF; abundance: NA; v_gene: TRBV20-1; j_gene: TRBJ1-6
CDR3aa: CASSRRTGGHGGYTF; abundance: NA; v_gene: TRBV3-1; j_gene: TRBJ1-2
CDR3aa: CASTSDRAFSYNEQFF; abundance: NA; v_gene: TRBV19; j_gene: TRBJ2-1
CDR3aa: CASSIMTGVALEQFF; abundance: NA; v_gene: TRBV19; j_gene: TRBJ2-1
CDR3aa: CATTGLAGPSTDTQYF; abundance: NA; v_gene: TRBV10-3; j_gene: TRBJ2-3
CDR3aa: CASTKLGLAVSGEQYF; abundance: many; v_gene: TRBV7-2; j_gene: TRBJ2-7
CDR3aa: CASSLYRANTEAFF; abundance: many; v_gene: TRBV28; j_gene: TRBJ1-1
CDR3aa: CASSQGGLAPSTDTQYF; abundance: many; v_gene: TRBV4-1; j_gene: TRBJ2-3
CDR3aa: CASSLPGLDADTQYF; abundance: NA; v_gene: TRBV3-1; j_gene: TRBJ2-3
CDR3aa: CSGGTGGGEQYF; abundance: many; v_gene: TRBV29-1; j_gene: TRBJ2-7
CDR3aa: CASSFFDIFSNQPQHF; abundance: few; v_gene: TRBV5-8; j_gene: TRBJ1-5
CDR3aa: CASTQQGYNEQFF; abundance: many; v_gene: TRBV12-3/TRBV12-4; j_gene: TRBJ2-1
CDR3aa: CASSYLGGHYEQYF; abundance: few; v_gene: TRBV6-2/TRBV6-3; j_gene: TRBJ2-7
CDR3aa: CASSQDGMANYGYTF; abundance: NA; v_gene: TRBV4-3; j_gene: TRBJ1-2
CDR3aa: CSVESDAYGYTF; abundance: many; v_gene: TRBV29-1; j_gene: TRBJ1-2
CDR3aa: CASSLSARGLNQPQHF; abundance: many; v_gene: TRBV27; j_gene: TRBJ1-5
CDR3aa: CASSDGLPGETQYF; abundance: many; v_gene: TRBV28; j_gene: TRBJ2-5
CDR3aa: CASSQEGAGSNQPQHF; abundance: few; v_gene: TRBV4-3; j_gene: TRBJ1-5
CDR3aa: CATSVRSDRELFF; abundance: few; v_gene: TRBV24-1; j_gene: TRBJ2-2
CDR3aa: CSRTGDGNEQFF; abundance: many; v_gene: TRBV20-1; j_gene: TRBJ2-1
CDR3aa: CASSRQGGTDTQYF; abundance: many; v_gene: TRBV12-3/TRBV12-4; j_gene: TRBJ2-3
CDR3aa: CASSTYRKKSGVDEQFF; abundance: few; v_gene: TRBV27; j_gene: TRBJ2-1